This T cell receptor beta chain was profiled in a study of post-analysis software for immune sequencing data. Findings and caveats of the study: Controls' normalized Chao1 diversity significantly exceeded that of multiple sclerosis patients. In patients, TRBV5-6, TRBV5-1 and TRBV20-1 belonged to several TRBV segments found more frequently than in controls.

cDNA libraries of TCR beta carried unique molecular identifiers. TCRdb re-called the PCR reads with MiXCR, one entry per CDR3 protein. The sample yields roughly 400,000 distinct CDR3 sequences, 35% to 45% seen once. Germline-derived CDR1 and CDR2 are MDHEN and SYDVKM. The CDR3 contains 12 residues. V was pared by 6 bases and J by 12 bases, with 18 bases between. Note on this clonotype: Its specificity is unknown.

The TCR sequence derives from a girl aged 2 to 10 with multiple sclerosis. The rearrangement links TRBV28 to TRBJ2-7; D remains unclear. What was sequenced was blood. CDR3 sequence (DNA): TGTGCCAGCAGCGCCCTGAGAGAGACCCGGTACTTC. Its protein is CASSALRETRYF. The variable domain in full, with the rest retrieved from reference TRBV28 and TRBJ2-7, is DVKVTQSSRYLVKRTGEKVFLECVQDMDHENMFWYRQDPGLGLRLIYFSYDVKMKEKGDIPEGYSVSREKKERFSLILESASTNQTSMYLCASSALRETRYFGPGTRLTVT.